This T cell receptor beta chain originates from a study of shared clonotypes between healthy human individuals. In the naive CD8 group, cells lacked CD45RO and were positively selected for CCR7, so terminally differentiated effector memory CD45RA+ cells were left out. Each of the donors was a healthy adult who was HIV-negative and had not had a recent acute infection or vaccination. Germline CDR1 and CDR2: MGHRA and YSYEKL. V lost 1 base and J lost 3, with 7 bases in between. The CDR3 loop spans 14 amino acids. About this clone: Its antigen is unknown.

When replicate PCRs were run on sorted subsets, they used 150 to 200 ng DNA, tens of thousands of T cell genomes. Measured with immunoSEQ multiplex PCR; TCRdb has only the in-frame clones, and not every one. The sample includes around 600,000 clones, approximately 95% of them seen just once. Study conclusions and caveats: Richness estimates generally favored naive over memory subsets. Several donors shared around 5.1% of their naive CD4 clonotypes.

The chain joins TRBV4-1 to TRBJ1-5; D perhaps matches TRBD1 (5 bases). The sample taken for sequencing was naive CD8+ T cells sorted from blood. The receptor was isolated from a woman aged 25-40 years in good health. The chain's CDR3 is CASSQGQFNQPQHF. Here the CDR3 DNA reads TGCGCCAGCAGCCAAGGACAGTTCAATCAGCCCCAGCATTTT.